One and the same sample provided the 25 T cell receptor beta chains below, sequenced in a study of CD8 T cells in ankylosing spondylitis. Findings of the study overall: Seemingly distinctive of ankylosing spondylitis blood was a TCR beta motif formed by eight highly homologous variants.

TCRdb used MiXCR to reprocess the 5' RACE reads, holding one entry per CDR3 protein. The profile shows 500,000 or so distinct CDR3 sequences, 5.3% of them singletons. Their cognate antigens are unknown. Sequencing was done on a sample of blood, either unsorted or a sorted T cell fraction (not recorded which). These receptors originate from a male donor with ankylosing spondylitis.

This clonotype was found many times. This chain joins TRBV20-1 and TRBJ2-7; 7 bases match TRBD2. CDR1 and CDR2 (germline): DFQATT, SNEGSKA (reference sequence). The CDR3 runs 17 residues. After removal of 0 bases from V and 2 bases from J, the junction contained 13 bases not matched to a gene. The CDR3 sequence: CSARDWGSGQDPYEQYF. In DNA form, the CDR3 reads TGCAGTGCTAGAGATTGGGGTAGCGGGCAAGACCCCTACGAGCAGTACTTC.

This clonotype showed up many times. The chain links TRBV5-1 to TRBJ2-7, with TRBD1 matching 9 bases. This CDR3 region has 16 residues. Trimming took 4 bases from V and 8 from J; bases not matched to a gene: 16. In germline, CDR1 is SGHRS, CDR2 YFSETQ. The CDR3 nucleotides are TGCGCCAGCAGCCCCCAGGGACAGGGAGGATCTACGAAGCAGTACTTC. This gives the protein CASSPQGQGGSTKQYF.

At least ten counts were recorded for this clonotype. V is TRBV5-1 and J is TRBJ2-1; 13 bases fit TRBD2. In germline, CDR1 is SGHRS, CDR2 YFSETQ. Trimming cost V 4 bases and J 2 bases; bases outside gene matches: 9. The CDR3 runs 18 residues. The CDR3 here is CASSQPGLAGAAYNEQFF. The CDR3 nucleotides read TGCGCCAGCAGCCAACCAGGACTAGCGGGAGCGGCCTACAATGAGCAGTTCTTC.

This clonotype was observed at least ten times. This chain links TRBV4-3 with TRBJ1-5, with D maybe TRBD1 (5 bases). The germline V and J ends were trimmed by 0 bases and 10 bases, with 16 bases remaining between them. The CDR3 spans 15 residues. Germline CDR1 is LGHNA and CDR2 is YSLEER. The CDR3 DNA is TGCGCCAGCAGCCAAGATTGGGGGGGTCTTCGTCCCCAGCATTTT. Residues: CASSQDWGGLRPQHF.

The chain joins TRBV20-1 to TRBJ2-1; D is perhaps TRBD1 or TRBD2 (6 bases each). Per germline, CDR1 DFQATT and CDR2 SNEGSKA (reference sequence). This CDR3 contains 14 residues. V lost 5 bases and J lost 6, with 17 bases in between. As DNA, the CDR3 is TGCAGTGCTCACCCCCCCGAGGGGGGCAATGAGCAGTTCTTC. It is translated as CSAHPPEGGNEQFF.

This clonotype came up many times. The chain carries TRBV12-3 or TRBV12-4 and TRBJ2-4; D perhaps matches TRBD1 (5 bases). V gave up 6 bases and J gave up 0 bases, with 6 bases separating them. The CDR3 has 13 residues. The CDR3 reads CASRGVAKNIQYF. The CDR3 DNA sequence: TGTGCCAGCAGAGGGGTAGCCAAAAACATTCAGTACTTC.

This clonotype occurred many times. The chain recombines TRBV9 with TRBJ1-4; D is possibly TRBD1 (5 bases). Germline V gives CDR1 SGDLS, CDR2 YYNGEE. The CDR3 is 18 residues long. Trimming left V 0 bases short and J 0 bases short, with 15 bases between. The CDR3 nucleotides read TGTGCCAGCAGCGTAGCTACGGGGACCGCCGCAACTAATGAAAAACTGTTTTTT. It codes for CASSVATGTAATNEKLFF.

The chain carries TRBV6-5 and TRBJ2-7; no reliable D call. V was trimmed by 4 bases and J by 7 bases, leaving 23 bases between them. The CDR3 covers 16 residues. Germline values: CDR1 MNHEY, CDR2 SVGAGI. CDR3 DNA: TGTGCCAGCAGTTTCTCAACCCCGGACGGTCTTGAGGAGCAGTACTTC. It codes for CASSFSTPDGLEEQYF.

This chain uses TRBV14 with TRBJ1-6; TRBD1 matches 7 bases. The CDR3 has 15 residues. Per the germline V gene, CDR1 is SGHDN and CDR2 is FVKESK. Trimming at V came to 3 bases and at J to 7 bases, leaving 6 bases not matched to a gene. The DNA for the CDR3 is TGTGCCAGCAGCCAGCTAGGGGGCCTAAATTCACCCCTCCACTTT. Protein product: CASSQLGGLNSPLHF.

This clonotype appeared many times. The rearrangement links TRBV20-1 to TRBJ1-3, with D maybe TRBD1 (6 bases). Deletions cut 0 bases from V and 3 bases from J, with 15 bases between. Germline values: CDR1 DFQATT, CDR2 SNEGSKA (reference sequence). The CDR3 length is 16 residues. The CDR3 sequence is CSARDGGRPGGNTIYF. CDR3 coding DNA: TGCAGTGCTAGAGATGGGGGCAGACCCGGTGGAAACACCATATATTTT.

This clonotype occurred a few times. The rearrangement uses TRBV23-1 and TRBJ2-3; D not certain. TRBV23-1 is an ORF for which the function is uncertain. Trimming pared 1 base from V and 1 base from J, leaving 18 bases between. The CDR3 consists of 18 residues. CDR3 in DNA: TGCGCCAGCAGTCAATGGGCCCCGCTAGAGGAAGGCACAGATACGCAGTATTTT. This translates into CASSQWAPLEEGTDTQYF.

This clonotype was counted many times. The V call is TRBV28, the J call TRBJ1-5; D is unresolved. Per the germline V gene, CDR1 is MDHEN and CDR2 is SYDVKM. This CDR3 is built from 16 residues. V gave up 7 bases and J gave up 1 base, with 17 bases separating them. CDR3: CASTYPTGTSNQPQHF. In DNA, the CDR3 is TGTGCCAGCACCTACCCGACGGGAACGAGCAATCAGCCCCAGCATTTT.

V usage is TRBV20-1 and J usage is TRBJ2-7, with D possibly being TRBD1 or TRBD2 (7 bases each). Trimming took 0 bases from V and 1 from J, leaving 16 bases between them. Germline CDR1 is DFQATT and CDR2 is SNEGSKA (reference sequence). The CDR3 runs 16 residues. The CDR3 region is CSARDLRQGGSYEQYF. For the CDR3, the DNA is TGCAGTGCTAGAGACCTGAGACAGGGAGGGTCCTACGAGCAGTACTTC.

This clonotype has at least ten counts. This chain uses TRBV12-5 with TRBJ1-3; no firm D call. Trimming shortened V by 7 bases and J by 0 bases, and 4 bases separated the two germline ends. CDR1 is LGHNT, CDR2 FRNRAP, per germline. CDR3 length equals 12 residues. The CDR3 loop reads CASAFSGNTIYF. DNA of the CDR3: TGTGCTAGTGCCTTCTCTGGAAACACCATATATTTT. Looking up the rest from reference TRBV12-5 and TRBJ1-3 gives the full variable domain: DARVTQTPRHKVTEMGQEVTMRCQPILGHNTVFWYRQTMMQGLELLAYFRNRAPLDDSGMPKDRFSAEMPDATLATLKIQPSEPRDSAVYFCASAFSGNTIYFGEGSWLTVV.

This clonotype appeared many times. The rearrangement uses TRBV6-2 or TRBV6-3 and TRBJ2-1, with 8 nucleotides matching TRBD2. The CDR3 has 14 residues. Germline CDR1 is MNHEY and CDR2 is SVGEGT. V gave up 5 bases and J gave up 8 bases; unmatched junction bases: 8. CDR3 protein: CASSLQGGGHEQFF. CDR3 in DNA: TGTGCCAGCAGTCTACAGGGCGGGGGGCATGAGCAGTTCTTC.

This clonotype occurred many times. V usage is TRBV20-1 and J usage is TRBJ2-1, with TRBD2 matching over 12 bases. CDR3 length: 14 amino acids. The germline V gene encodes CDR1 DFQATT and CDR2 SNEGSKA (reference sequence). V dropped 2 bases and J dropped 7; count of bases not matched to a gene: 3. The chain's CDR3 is CSARRLAGDNEQFF. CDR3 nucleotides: TGCAGTGCTAGAAGACTAGCGGGAGATAATGAGCAGTTCTTC.

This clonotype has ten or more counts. This chain's CDR3 is CASSYLGQGGQPQHF. As DNA, the CDR3 is TGTGCCAGCAGTTACCTCGGACAGGGCGGTCAGCCCCAGCATTTT. The V gene is TRBV6-2 or TRBV6-3, the J gene TRBJ1-5; TRBD1 agrees at 8 bases. Unmatched junction bases numbered 6, after V lost 2 bases and J lost 6 bases. Germline CDR1 is MNHEY and CDR2 is SVGEGT. The CDR3 has 15 amino acids.

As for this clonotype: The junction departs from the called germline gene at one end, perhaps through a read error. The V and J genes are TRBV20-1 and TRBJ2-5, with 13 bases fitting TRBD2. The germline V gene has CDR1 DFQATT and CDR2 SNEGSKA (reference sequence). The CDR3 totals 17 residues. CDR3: CCARAMTSGRFGETQYF. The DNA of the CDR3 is TGCTGTGCTAGAGCTATGACTAGCGGGAGGTTTGGAGAGACCCAGTACTTC.

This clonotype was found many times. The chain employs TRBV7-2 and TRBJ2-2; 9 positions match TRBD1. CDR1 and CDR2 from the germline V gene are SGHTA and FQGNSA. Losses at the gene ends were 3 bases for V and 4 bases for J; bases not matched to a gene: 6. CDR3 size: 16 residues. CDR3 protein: CASSLGQGMVTGELFF. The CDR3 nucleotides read TGTGCCAGCAGCTTGGGACAGGGTATGGTCACCGGGGAGCTGTTTTTT.

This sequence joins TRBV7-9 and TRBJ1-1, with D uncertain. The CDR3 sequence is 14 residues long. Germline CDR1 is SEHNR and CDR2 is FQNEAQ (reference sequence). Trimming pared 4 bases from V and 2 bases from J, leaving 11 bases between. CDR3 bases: TGTGCCAGCAGCTCTACGGGGAGTAACACTGAAGCTTTCTTT. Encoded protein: CASSSTGSNTEAFF.

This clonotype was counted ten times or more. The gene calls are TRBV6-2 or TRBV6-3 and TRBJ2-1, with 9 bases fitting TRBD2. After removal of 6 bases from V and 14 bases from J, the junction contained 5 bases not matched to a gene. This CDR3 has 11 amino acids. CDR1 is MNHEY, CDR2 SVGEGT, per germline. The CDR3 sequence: CASSPGTSKFF. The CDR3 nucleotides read TGTGCCAGCAGCCCCGGGACTAGCAAGTTCTTC.

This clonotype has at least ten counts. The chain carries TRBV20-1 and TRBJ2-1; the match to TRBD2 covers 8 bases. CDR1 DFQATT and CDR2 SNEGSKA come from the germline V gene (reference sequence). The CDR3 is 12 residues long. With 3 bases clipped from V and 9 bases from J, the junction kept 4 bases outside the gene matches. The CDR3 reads CSASGGGSEQFF. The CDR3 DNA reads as TGCAGTGCTAGCGGGGGGGGAAGTGAGCAGTTCTTC.

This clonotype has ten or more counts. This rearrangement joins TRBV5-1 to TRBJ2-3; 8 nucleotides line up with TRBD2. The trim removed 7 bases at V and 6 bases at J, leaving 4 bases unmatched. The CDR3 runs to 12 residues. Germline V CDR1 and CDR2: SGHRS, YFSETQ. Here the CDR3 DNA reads TGCGCCAGCCCCTGCGGGGGGGATACGCAGTATTTT. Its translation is CASPCGGDTQYF.

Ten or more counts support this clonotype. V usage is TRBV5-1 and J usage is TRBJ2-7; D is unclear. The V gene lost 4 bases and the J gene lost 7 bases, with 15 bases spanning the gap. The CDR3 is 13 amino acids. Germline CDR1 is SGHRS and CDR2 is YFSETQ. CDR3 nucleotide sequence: TGCGCCAGCAGCCCTGGAGATCCGAGGGAGCAGTACTTC. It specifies CASSPGDPREQYF.

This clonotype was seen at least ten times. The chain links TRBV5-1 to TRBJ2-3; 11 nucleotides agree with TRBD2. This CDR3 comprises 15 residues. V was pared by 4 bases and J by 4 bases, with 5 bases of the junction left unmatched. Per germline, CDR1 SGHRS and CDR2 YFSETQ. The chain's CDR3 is CASSLTSGRPDTQYF. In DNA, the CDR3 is TGCGCCAGCAGCCTAACTAGCGGGAGACCAGATACGCAGTATTTT.